This TCR beta chain comes out of a study of blood T cell repertoires in COVID-19. Study summary: Acute-phase and convalescent COVID-19 samples originated in the United States, Italy and Spain.

Assay used: immunoSEQ multiplex PCR; TCRdb lists only in-frame clones, some missing. The profile shows some 670,000 clones, 80% to 90% of them singletons. The specimen was peripheral blood. This clonotype originated in a woman aged 18-35 years with acute or convalescent COVID-19.

CDR3 in amino acids: CASSRDRGTEAFF. The CDR3 nucleotides read TGTGCCAGCAGTCGGGACAGGGGTACTGAAGCTTTCTTT. This sequence joins TRBV9 and TRBJ1-1; 10 bases are shared with TRBD1. J lost 5 bases, V lost 5 bases, and 3 bases had no gene match. The CDR3 contains 13 residues. Germline assignment: CDR1 SGDLS and CDR2 YYNGEE.